The TCR beta chain described here comes from a study of blood T cells in healthy people across ages. A second PCR, run for roughly 7 to 11 cycles, used a sample-barcoded 5' primer plus a J-beta primer mix. TCRdb re-called the 5' RACE reads through MiXCR, storing one row per CDR3 protein. The sample has 1.5 million to 2 million distinct CDR3 sequences; roughly 30% are singletons. Trimming took off 3 bases at V and 6 bases at J, with 8 bases between the two ends. Germline assignment: CDR1 SQVTM and CDR2 ANQGSEA. The CDR3 covers 11 residues. V usage is TRBV29-1 and J usage is TRBJ1-2; no reliable D call. The TCR comes from a woman aged 30 to 39 in good health. Sequenced sample: blood. The CDR3 region has the DNA TGCAGCGTTGATACGGCCAATGGCTACACCTTC. It codes for CSVDTANGYTF. The full variable domain, completed using reference TRBV29-1 and TRBJ1-2, is SAVISQKPSRDICQRGTSLTIQCQVDSQVTMMFWYRQQPGQSLTLIATANQGSEATYESGFVIDKFPISRPNLTFSTLTVSNMSPEDSSIYLCSVDTANGYTFGSGTRLTVV.